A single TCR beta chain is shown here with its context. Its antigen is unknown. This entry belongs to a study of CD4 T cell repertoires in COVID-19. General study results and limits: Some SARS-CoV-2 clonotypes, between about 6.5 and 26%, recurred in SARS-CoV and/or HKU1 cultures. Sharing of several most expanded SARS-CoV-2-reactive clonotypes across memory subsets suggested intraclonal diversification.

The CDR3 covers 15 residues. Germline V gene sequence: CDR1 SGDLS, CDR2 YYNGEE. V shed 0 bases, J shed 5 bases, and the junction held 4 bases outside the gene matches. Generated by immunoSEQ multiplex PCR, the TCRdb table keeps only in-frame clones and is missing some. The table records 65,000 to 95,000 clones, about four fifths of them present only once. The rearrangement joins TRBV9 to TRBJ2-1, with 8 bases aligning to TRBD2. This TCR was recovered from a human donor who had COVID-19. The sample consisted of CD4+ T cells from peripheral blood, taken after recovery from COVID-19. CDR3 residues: CASSVAGGANNEQFF. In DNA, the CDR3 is TGTGCCAGCAGCGTAGCCGGGGGGGCAAACAATGAGCAGTTCTTC.